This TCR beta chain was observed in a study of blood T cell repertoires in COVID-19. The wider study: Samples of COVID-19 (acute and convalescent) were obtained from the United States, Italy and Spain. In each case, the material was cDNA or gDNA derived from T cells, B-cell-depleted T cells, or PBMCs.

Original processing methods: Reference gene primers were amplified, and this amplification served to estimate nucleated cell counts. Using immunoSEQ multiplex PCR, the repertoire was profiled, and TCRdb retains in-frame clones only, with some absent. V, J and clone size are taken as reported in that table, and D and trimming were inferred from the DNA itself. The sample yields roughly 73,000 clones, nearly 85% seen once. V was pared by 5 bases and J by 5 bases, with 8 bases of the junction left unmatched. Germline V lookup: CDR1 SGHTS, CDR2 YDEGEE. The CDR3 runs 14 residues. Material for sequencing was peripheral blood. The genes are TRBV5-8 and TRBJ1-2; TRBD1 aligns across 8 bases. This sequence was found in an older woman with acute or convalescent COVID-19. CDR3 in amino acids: CASRVDREVYGYTF. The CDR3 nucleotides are TGTGCCAGCAGGGTGGACAGGGAGGTATATGGCTACACCTTC.